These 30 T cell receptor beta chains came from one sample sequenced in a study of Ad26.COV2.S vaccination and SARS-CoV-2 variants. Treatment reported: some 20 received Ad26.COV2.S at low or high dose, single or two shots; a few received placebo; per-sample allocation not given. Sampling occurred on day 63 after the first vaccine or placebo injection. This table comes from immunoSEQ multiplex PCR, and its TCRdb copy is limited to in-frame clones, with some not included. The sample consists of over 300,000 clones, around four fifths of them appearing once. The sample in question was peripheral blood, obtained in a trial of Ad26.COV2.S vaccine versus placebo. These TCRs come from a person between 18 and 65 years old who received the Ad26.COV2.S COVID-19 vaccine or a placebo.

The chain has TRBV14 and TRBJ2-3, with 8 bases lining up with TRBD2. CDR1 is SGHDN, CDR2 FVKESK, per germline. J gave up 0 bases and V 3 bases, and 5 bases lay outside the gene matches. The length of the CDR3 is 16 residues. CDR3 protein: CASSHRGGASTDTQYF. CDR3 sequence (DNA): TGTGCCAGCAGCCACCGGGGGGGAGCTAGCACAGATACGCAGTATTTT.

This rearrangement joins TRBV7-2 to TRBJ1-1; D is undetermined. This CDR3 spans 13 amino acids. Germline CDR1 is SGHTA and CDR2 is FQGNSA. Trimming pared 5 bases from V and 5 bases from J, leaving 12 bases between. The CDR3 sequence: CASSDPPGTEAFF. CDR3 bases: TGTGCCAGCAGCGATCCCCCCGGGACTGAAGCTTTCTTT.

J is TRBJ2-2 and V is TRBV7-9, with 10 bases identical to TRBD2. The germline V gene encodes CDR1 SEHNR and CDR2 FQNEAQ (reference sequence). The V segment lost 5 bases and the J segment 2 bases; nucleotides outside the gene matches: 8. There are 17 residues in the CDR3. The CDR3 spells CASSTLLAGENTGELFF. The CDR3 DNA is TGTGCCAGCAGCACCCTCCTAGCGGGGGAAAACACCGGGGAGCTGTTTTTT. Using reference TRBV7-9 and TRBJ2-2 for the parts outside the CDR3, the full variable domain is DTGVSQNPRHKITKRGQNVTFRCDPISEHNRLYWYRQTLGQGPEFLTYFQNEAQLEKSRLLSDRFSAERPKGSFSTLEIQRTEQGDSAMYLCASSTLLAGENTGELFFGEGSRLTVL.

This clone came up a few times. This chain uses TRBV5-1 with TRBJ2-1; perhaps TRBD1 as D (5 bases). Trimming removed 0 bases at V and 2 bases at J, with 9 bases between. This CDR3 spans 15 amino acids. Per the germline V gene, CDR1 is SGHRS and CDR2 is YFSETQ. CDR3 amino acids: CASSLVQGPYNEQFF. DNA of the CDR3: TGCGCCAGCAGCTTGGTCCAGGGCCCCTACAATGAGCAGTTCTTC.

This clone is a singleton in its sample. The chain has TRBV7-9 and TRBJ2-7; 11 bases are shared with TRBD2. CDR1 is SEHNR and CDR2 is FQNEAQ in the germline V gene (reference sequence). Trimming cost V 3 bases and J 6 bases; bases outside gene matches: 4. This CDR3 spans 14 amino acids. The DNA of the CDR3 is TGTGCCAGCAGCTTGGGGACTAGCGGAGCCGAGCAGTACTTC. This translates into CASSLGTSGAEQYF.

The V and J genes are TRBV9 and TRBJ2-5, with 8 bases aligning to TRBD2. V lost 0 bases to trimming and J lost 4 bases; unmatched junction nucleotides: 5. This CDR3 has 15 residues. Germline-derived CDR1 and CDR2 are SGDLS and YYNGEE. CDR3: CASSVGAGGPETQYF. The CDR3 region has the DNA TGTGCCAGCAGCGTAGGTGCGGGGGGCCCAGAGACCCAGTACTTC.

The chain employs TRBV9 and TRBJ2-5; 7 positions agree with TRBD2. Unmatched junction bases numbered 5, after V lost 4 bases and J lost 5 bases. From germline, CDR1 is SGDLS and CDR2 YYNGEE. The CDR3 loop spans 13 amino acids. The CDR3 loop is CASSSGAEETQYF. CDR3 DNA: TGTGCCAGCAGCAGCGGGGCTGAGGAGACCCAGTACTTC. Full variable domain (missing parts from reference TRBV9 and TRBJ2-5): DSGVTQTPKHLITATGQRVTLRCSPRSGDLSVYWYQQSLDQGLQFLIQYYNGEERAKGNILERFSAQQFPDLHSELNLSSLELGDSALYFCASSSGAEETQYFGPGTRLLVL.

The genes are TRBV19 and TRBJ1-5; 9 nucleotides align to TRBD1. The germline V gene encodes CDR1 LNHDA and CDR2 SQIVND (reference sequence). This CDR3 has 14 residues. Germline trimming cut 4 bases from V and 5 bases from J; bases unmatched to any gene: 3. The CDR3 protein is CASSTGQGDQPQHF. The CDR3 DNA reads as TGTGCCAGTAGTACGGGACAGGGAGATCAGCCCCAGCATTTT.

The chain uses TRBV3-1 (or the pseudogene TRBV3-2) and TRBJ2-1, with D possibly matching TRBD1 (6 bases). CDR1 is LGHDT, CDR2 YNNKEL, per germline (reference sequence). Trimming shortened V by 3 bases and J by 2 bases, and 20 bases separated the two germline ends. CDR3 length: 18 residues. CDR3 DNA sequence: TGTGCCAGCAGCCATGAATTACGGGACATAAGTACCTACAATGAGCAGTTCTTC. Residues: CASSHELRDISTYNEQFF.

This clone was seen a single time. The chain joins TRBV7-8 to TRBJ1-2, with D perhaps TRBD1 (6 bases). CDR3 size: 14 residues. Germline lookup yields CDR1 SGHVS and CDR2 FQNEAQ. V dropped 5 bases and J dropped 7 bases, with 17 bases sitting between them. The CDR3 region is CASSQRTVSLGYTF. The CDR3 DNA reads TGTGCCAGCAGCCAACGGACAGTGTCCCTTGGCTACACCTTC. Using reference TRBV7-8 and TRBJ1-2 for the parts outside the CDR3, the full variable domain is GAGVSQSPRYKVAKRGQDVALRCDPISGHVSLFWYQQALGQGPEFLTYFQNEAQLDKSGLPSDRFFAERPEGSVSTLKIQRTQQEDSAVYLCASSQRTVSLGYTFGSGTRLTVV.

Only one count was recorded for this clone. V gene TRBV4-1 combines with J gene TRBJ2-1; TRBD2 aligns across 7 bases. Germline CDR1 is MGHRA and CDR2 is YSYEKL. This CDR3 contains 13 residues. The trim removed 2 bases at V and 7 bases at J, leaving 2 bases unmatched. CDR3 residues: CASSQIGGNEQFF. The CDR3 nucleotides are TGCGCCAGCAGCCAAATCGGGGGGAATGAGCAGTTCTTC.

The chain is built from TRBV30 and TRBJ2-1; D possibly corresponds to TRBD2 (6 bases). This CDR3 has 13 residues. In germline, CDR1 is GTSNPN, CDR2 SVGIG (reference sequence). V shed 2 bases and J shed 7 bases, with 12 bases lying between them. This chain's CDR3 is CAWSRTISNEQFF. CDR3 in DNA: TGTGCCTGGAGTCGGACTATAAGTAATGAGCAGTTCTTC.

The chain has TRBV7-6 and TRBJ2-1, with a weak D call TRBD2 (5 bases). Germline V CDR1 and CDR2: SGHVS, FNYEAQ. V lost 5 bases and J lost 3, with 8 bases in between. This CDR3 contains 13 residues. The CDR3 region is CASSRGVYNEQFF. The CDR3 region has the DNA TGTGCCAGCAGCCGGGGAGTCTACAATGAGCAGTTCTTC.

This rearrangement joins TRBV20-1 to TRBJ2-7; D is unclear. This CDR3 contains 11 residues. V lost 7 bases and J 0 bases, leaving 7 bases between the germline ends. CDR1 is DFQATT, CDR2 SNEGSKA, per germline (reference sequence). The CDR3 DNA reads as TGCAGTGTGGCCAGCTCCTACGAGCAGTACTTC. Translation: CSVASSYEQYF.

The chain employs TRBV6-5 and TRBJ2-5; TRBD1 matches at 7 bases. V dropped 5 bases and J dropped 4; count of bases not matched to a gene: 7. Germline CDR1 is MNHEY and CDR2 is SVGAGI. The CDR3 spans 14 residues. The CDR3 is CASSNDRVGETQYF. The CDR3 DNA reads TGTGCCAGCAGTAACGACAGGGTCGGAGAGACCCAGTACTTC.

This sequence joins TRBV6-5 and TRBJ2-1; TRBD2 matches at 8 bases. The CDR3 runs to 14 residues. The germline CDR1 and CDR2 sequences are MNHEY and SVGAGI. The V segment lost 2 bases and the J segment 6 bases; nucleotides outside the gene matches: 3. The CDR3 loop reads CASSYLTSGNEQFF. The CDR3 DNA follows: TGTGCCAGCAGTTACCTTACTAGCGGCAATGAGCAGTTCTTC.

CDR3 DNA: TGTGCCAGCAGCGGACACAGGGGAAACACTGAAGCTTTCTTT. Residues: CASSGHRGNTEAFF. The chain combines TRBV9 with TRBJ1-1, with TRBD1 matching 7 bases. From germline, CDR1 is SGDLS and CDR2 YYNGEE. The trim removed 3 bases at V and 2 bases at J, leaving 4 bases unmatched. The CDR3 length is 14 residues.

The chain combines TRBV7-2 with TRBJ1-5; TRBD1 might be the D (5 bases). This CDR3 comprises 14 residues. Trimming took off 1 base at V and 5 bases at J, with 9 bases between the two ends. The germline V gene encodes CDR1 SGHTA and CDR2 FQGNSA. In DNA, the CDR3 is TGTGCCAGCAGCTTAGGGGGCCCGGATCAGCCCCAGCATTTT. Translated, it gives CASSLGGPDQPQHF.

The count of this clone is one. The CDR3 sequence is CASSLEWTSGRREYF. The CDR3 DNA reads TGTGCCAGCAGCTTGGAATGGACTAGCGGGAGGCGGGAGTACTTC. The chain carries TRBV5-5 and TRBJ2-7; 14 bases fit TRBD2. V shed 0 bases and J 11 bases; nucleotides not matched to a gene: 7. This CDR3 is built from 15 residues. Germline V gives CDR1 SGHKS, CDR2 YYEKEE (reference sequence).

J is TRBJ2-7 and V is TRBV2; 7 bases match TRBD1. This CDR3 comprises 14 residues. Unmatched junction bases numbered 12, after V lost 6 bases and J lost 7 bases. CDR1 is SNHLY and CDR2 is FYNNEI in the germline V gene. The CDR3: CASRQGDLEWEQYF. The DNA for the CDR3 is TGTGCCAGCAGGCAGGGGGACCTCGAGTGGGAGCAGTACTTC.

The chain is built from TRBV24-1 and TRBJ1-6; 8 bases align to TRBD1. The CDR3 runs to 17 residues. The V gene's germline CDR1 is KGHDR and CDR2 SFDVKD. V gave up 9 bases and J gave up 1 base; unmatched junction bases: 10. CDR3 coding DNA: TGTGCCACCCCTTCCCTCAGGGGGCATTCCTATAATTCACCCCTCCACTTT. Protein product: CATPSLRGHSYNSPLHF.

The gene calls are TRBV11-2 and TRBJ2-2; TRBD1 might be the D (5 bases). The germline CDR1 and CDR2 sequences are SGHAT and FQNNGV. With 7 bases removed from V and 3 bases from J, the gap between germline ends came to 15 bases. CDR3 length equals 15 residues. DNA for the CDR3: TGTGCCAGCACCGTTTACGACAGAGACACCGGGGAGCTGTTTTTT. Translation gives CASTVYDRDTGELFF.

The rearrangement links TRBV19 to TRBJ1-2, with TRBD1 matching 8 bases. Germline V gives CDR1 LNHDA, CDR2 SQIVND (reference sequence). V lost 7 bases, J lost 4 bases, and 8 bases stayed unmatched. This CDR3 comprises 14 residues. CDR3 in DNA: TGTGCCAGTAAACCACCCGGGACAGGCTATGGCTACACCTTC. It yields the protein CASKPPGTGYGYTF. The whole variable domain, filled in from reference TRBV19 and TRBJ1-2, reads DGGITQSPKYLFRKEGQNVTLSCEQNLNHDAMYWYRQDPGQGLRLIYYSQIVNDFQKGDIAEGYSVSREKKESFPLTVTSAQKNPTAFYLCASKPPGTGYGYTFGSGTRLTVV.

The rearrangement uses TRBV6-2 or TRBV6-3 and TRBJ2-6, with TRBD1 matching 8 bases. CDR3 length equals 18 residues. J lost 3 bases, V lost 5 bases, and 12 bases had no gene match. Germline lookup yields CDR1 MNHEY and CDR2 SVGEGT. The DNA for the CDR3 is TGTGCCAGCAGTCAAAGGACAGGGAGGAAAAGTGGGGCCAACGTCCTGACTTTC. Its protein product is CASSQRTGRKSGANVLTF.

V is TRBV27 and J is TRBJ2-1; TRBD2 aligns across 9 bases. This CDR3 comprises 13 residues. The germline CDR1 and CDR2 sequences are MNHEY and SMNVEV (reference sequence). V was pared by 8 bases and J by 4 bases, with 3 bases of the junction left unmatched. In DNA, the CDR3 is TGTGCCAGCTCTAGCGGGACATACAATGAGCAGTTCTTC. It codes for CASSSGTYNEQFF.

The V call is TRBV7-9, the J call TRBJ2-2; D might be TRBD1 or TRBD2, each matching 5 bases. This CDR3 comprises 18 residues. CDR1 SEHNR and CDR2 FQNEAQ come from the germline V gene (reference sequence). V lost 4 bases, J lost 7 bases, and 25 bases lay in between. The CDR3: CASSSREVTPLGGGELFF. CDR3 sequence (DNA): TGTGCCAGCAGCTCCCGAGAGGTTACCCCCCTTGGGGGCGGGGAGCTGTTTTTT.

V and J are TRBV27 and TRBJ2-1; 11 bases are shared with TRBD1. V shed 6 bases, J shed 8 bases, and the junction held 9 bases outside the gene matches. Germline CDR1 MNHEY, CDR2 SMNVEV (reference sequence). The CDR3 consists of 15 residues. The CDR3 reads CASRSGTGGGHEQFF. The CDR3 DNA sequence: TGTGCCAGCAGGTCCGGGACAGGGGGAGGGCATGAGCAGTTCTTC.

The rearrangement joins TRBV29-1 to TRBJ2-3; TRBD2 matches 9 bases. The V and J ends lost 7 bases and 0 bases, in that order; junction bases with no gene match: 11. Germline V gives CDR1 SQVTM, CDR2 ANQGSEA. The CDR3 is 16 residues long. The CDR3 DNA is TGCAGCGCCGCTACGGGCGGGGGGGATAGCACAGATACGCAGTATTTT. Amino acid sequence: CSAATGGGDSTDTQYF.

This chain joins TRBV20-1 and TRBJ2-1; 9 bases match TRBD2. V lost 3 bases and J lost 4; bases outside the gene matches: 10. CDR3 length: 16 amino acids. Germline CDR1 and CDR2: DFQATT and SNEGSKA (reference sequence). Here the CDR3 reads CSASPAPSGAYNEQFF. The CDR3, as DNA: TGCAGTGCTAGTCCGGCCCCTAGCGGGGCTTACAATGAGCAGTTCTTC.

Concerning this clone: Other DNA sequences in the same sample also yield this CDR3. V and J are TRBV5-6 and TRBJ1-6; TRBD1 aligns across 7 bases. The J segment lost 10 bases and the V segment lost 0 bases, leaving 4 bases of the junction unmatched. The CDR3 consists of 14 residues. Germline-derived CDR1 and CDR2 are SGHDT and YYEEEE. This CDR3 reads CASSLGQGRSPLHF. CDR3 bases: TGTGCCAGCAGCTTGGGACAGGGAAGGTCACCCCTCCACTTT.